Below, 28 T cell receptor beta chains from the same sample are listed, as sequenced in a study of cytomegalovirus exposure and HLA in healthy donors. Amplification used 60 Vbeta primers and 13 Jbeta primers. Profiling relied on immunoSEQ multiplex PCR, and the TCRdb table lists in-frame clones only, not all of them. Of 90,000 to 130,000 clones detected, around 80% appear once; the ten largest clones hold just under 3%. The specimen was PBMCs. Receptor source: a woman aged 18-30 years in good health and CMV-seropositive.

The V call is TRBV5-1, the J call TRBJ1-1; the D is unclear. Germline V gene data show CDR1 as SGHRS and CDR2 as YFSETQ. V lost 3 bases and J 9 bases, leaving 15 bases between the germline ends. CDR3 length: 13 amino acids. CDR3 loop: CASSSTPTGQAFF. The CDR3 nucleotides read TGCGCCAGCAGCTCGACCCCCACTGGGCAAGCTTTCTTT.

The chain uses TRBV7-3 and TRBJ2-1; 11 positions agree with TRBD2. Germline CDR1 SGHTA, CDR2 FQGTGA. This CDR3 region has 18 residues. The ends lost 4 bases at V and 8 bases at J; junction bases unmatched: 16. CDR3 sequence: CASSSRSISGRASHEQFF. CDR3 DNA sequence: TGTGCCAGCAGCTCACGATCGATTAGCGGGAGGGCCTCCCATGAGCAGTTCTTC. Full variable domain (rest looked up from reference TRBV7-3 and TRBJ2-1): GAGVSQTPSNKVTEKGKYVELRCDPISGHTALYWYRQSLGQGPEFLIYFQGTGAADDSGLPNDRFFAVRPEGSVSTLKIQRTERGDSAVYLCASSSRSISGRASHEQFFGPGTRLTVL.

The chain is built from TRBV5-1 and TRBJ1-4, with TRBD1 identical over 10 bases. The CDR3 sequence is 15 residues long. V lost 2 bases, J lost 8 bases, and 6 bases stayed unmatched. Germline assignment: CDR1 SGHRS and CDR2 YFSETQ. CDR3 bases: TGCGCCAGCAGCTTCGCCGGGACAGGGGAGGAAAAACTGTTTTTT. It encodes CASSFAGTGEEKLFF. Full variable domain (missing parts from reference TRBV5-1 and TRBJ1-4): KAGVTQTPRYLIKTRGQQVTLSCSPISGHRSVSWYQQTPGQGLQFLFEYFSETQRNKGNFPGRFSGRQFSNSRSEMNVSTLELGDSALYLCASSFAGTGEEKLFFGSGTQLSVL.

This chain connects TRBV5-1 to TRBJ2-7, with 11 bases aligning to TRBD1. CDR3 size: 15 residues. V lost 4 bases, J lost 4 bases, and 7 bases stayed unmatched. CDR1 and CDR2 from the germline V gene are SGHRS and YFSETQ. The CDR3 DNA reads TGCGCCAGCAGCCCTGGACAGGGGGCTGGTTACGAGCAGTACTTC. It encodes CASSPGQGAGYEQYF.

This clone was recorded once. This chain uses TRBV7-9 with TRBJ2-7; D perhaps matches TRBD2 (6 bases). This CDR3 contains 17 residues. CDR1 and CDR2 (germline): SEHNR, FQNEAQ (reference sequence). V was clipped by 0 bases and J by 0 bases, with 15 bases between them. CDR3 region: CASSLASGRGSSYEQYF. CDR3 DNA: TGTGCCAGCAGCTTAGCGTCCGGGCGGGGTAGCTCCTACGAGCAGTACTTC.

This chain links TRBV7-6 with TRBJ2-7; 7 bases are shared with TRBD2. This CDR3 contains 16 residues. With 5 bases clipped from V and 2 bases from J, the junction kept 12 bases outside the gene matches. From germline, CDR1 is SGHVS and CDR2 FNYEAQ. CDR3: CASSKPGGAGPYEQYF. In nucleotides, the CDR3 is TGTGCCAGCAGCAAACCTGGGGGAGCGGGACCCTACGAGCAGTACTTC.

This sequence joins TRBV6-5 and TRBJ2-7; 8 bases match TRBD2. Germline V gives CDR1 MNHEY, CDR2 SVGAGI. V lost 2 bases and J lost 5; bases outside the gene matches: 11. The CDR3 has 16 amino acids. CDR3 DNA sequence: TGTGCCAGCAGTTACCACGTCGGAGCGGGAGTTAACGAGCAGTACTTC. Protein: CASSYHVGAGVNEQYF.

CDR3 nucleotides: TGCGCCAGCAGTCTCCCGGGACAGGGGCCGAACACTGAAGCTTTCTTT. The encoded protein is CASSLPGQGPNTEAFF. The chain carries TRBV5-1 and TRBJ1-1, with 10 nucleotides matching TRBD1. CDR1 SGHRS and CDR2 YFSETQ come from the germline V gene. The junction had 8 bases not matched to a gene; V was cut back by 5 bases and J by 1 base. The CDR3 has 16 amino acids. Full variable domain (outside the CDR3, taken from reference TRBV5-1 and TRBJ1-1): KAGVTQTPRYLIKTRGQQVTLSCSPISGHRSVSWYQQTPGQGLQFLFEYFSETQRNKGNFPGRFSGRQFSNSRSEMNVSTLELGDSALYLCASSLPGQGPNTEAFFGQGTRLTVV.

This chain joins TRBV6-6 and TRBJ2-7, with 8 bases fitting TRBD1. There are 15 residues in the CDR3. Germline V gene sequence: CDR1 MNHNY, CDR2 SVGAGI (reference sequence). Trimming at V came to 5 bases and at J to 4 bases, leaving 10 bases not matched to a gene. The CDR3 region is CASSHGTGHKYEQYF. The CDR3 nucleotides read TGTGCCAGCAGTCATGGGACAGGACACAAGTACGAGCAGTACTTC.

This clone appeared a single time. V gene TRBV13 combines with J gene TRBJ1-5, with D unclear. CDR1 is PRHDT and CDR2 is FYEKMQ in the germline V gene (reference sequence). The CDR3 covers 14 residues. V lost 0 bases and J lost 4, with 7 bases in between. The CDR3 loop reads CASSLGAVNQPQHF. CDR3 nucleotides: TGTGCCAGCAGCTTAGGGGCAGTAAATCAGCCCCAGCATTTT.

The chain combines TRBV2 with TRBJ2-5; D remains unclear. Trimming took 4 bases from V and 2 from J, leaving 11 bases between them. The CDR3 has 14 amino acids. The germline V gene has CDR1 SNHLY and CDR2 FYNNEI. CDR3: CASSVGGLQETQYF. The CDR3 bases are TGTGCCAGCAGTGTTGGCGGCTTACAAGAGACCCAGTACTTC.

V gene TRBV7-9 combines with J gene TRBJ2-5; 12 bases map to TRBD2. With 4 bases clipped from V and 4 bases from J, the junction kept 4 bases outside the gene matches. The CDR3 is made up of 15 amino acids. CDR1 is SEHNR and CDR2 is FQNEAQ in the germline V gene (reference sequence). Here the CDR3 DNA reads TGTGCCAGCAGCTCCGGACTAGCGGGAACAGAGACCCAGTACTTC. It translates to CASSSGLAGTETQYF.

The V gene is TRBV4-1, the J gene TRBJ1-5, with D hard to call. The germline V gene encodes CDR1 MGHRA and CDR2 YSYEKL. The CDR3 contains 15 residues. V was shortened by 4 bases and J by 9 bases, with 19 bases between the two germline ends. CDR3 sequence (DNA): TGCGCCAGCAGCCCGACTGGCGAGGGCGGCCGGCCCCAGCATTTT. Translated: CASSPTGEGGRPQHF.

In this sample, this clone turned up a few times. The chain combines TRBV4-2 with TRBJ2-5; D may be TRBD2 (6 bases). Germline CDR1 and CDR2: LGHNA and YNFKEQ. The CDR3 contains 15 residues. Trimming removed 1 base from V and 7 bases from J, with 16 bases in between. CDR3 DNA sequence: TGTGCCAGCAGCCAAGGGGAGGAGGGTCTAGGGACCCAGTACTTC. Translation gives CASSQGEEGLGTQYF.

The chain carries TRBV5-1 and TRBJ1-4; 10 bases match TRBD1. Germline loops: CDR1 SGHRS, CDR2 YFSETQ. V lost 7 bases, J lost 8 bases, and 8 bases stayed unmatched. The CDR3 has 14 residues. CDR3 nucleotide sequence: TGCGCCAGCTCCGAGGGGGACAGGGGAGAAAAACTGTTTTTT. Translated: CASSEGDRGEKLFF.

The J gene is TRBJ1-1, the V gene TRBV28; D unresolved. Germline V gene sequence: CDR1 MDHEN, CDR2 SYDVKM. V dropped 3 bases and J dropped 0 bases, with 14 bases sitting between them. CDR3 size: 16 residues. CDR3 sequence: CASSFLPEVMNTEAFF. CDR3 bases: TGTGCCAGCAGTTTTCTACCCGAGGTCATGAACACTGAAGCTTTCTTT.

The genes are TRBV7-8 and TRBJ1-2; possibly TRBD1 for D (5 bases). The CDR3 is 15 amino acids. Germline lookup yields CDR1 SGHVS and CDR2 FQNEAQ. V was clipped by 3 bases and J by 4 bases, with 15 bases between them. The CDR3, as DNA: TGTGCCAGCAGCTTGACCCCCGACAGCCCCTATGGCTACACCTTC. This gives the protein CASSLTPDSPYGYTF.

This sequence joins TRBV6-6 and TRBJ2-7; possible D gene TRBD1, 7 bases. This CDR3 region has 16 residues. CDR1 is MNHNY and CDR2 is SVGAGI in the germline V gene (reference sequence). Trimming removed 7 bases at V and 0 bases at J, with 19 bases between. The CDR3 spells CASTPGGTVASYEQYF. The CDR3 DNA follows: TGTGCCAGCACCCCCGGCGGGACAGTGGCCTCCTACGAGCAGTACTTC.

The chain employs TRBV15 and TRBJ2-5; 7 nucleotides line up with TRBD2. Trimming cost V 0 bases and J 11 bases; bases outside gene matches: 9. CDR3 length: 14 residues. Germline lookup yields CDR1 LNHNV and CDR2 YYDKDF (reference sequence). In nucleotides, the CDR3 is TGTGCCACCAGCAGAGATAGGGCCGCGGGGGAGCAGTACTTC. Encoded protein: CATSRDRAAGEQYF.

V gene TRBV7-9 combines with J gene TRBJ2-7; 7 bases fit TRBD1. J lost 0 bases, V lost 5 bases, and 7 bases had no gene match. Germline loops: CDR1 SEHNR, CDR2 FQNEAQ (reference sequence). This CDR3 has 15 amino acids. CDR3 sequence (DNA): TGTGCCAGCAGCCTAAACAGGGGCCCCTCCTACGAGCAGTACTTC. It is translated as CASSLNRGPSYEQYF.

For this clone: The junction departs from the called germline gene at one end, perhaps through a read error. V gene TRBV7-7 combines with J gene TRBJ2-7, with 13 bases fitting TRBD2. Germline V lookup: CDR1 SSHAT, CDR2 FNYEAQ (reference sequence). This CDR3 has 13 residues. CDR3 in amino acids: CASSQGLAGEQYF. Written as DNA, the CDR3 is TGTGCTAGCAGCCAGGGACTAGCGGGGGAGCAGTACTTC. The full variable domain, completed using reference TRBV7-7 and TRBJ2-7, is GAGVSQSPRYKVTKRGQDVTLRCDPISSHATLYWYQQALGQGPEFLTYFNYEAQPDKSGLPSDRFSAERPEGSISTLTIQRTEQRDSAMYRCASSQGLAGEQYFGPGTRLTVT.

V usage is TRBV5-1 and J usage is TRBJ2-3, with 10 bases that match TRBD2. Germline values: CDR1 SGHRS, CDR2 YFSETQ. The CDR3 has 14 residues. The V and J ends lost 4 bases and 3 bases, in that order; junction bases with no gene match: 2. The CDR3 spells CASSILAGTDTQYF. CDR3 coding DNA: TGCGCCAGCAGCATACTAGCGGGAACAGATACGCAGTATTTT.

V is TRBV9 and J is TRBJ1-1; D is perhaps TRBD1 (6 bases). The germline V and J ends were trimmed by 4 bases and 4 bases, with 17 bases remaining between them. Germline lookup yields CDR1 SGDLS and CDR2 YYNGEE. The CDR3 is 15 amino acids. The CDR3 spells CASSPTGFRGTEAFF. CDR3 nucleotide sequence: TGTGCCAGCAGCCCTACAGGGTTTCGGGGCACTGAAGCTTTCTTT.

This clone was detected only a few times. The chain's CDR3 is CASSYSGNQPQHF. Here the CDR3 DNA reads TGTGCCAGCAGTTACAGTGGCAATCAGCCCCAGCATTTT. The chain has TRBV27 and TRBJ1-5; no reliable D call. The V gene's germline CDR1 is MNHEY and CDR2 SMNVEV (reference sequence). The CDR3 extends over 13 amino acids. Between the trimmed V and J ends, which lost 4 bases and 2 bases, there was a span of 6 bases.

In nucleotides, the CDR3 is TGCGCCAGCAGTGAGTCCTCCGGAGCGGCTGGAAACACCATATATTTT. Protein sequence: CASSESSGAAGNTIYF. V is TRBV10-1 and J is TRBJ1-3; D remains ambiguous. CDR1 is WNHNN, CDR2 SYGVQD, per germline (reference sequence). The CDR3 contains 16 residues. Trimming stripped 0 bases from V and 2 bases from J, with 11 bases between.

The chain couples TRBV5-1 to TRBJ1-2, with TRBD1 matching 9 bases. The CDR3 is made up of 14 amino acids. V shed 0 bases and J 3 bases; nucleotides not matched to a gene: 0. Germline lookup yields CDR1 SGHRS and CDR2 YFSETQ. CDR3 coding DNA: TGCGCCAGCAGCTTGGGGACAGGGGACTATGGCTACACCTTC. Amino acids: CASSLGTGDYGYTF.

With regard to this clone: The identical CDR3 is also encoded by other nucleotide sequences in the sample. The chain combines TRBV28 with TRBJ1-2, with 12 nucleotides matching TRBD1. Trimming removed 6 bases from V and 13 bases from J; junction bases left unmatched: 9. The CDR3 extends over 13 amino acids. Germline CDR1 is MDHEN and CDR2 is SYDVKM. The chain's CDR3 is CASSWDRGRPFTF. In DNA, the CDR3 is TGTGCCAGCAGCTGGGACAGGGGGCGCCCCTTCACCTTC.

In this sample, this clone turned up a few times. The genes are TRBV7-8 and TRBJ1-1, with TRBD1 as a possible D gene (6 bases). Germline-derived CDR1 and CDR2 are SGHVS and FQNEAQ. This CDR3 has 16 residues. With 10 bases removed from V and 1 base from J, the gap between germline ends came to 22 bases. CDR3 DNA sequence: TGTGCCACCCGATTGGAGGGGGGGCCTAGGAACACTGAAGCTTTCTTT. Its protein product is CATRLEGGPRNTEAFF. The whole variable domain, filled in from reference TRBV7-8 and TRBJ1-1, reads GAGVSQSPRYKVAKRGQDVALRCDPISGHVSLFWYQQALGQGPEFLTYFQNEAQLDKSGLPSDRFFAERPEGSVSTLKIQRTQQEDSAVYLCATRLEGGPRNTEAFFGQGTRLTVV.